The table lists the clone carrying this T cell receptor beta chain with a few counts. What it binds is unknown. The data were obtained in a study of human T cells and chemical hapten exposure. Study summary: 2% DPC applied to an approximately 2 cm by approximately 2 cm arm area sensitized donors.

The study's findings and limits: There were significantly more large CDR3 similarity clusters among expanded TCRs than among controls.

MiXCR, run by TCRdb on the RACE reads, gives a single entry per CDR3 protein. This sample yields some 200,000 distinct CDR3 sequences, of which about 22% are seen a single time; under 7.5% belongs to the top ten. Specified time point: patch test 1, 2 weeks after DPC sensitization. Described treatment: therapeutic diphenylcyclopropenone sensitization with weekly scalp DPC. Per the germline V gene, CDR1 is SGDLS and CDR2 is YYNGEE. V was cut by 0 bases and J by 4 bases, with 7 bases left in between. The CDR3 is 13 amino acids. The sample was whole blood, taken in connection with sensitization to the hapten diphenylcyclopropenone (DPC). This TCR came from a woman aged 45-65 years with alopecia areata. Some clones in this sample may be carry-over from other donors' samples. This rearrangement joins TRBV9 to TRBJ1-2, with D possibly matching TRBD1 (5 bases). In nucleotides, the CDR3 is TGTGCCAGCAGCGTAGATGGGGCCTATGGCTACACCTTC. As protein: CASSVDGAYGYTF.